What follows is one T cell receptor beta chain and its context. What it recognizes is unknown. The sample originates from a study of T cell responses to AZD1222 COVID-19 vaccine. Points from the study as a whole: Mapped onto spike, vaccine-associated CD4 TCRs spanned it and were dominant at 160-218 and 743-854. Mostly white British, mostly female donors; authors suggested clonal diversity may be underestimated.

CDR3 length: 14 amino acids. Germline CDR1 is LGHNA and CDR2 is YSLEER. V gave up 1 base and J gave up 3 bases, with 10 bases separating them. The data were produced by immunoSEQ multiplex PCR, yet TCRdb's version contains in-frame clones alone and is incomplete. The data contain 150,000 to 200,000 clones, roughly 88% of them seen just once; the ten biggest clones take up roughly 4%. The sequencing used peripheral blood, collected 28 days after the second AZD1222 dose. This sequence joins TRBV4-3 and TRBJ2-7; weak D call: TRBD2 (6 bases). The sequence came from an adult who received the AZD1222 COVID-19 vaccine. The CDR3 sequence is CASSQVWGDYEQYF. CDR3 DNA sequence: TGCGCCAGCAGCCAAGTATGGGGGGACTACGAGCAGTACTTC.